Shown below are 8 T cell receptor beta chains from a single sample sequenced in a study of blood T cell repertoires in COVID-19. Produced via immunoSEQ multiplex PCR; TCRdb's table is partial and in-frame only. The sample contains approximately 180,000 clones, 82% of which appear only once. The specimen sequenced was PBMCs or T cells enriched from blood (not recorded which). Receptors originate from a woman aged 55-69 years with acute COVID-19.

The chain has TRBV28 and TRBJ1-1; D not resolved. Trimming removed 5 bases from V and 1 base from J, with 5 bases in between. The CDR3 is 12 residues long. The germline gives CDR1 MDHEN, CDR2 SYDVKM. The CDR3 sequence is CASSVENTEAFF. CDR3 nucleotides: TGTGCCAGCAGTGTAGAGAACACTGAAGCTTTCTTT.

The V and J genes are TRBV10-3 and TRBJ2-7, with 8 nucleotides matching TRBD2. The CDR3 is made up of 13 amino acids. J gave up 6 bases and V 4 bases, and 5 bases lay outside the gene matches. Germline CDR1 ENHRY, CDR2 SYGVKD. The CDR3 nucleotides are TGTGCCATCAGTGGCAGCGGGGGAGGCGAGCAGTACGTC. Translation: CAISGSGGGEQYV.

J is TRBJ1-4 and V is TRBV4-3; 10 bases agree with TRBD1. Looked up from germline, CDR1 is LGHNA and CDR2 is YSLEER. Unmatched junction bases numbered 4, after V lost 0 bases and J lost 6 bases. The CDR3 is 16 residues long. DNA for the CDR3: TGCGCCAGCAGCCAAGAGTTCGGACAGGGGGATGAAAAACTGTTTTTT. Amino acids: CASSQEFGQGDEKLFF.

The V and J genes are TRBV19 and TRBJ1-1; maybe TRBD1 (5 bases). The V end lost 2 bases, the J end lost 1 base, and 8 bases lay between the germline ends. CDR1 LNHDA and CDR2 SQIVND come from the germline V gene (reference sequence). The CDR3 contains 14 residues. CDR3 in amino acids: CASSIRGGNTEAFF. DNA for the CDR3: TGTGCCAGTAGTATACGGGGGGGGAACACTGAAGCTTTCTTT.

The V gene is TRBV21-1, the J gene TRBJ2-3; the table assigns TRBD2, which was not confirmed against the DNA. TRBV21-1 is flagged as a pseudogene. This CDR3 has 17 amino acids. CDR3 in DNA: TGTGCCAGCAGGGAGGGACTGAGACGGGGGAGCACAGATACGCAGTATTTT. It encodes CASREGLRRGSTDTQYF.

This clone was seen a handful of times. The CDR3 DNA reads as TGTGCCAGCAGCCTGGGACAGGGGCGGCCTCGCGAGCAGTACTTC. Encoded protein: CASSLGQGRPREQYF. The chain employs TRBV7-9 and TRBJ2-7; 10 nucleotides line up with TRBD1. Trimming cost V 5 bases and J 6 bases; bases outside gene matches: 10. Germline CDR1 SEHNR, CDR2 FQNEAQ (reference sequence). The CDR3 loop spans 15 amino acids.

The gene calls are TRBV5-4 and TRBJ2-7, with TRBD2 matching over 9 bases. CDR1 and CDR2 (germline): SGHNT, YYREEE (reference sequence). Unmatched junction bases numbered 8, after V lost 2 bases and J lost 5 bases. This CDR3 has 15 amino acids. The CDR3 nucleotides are TGTGCCAGCAGCTTTCGGGAAGCGGGAGGTAACGAGCAGTACTTC. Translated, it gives CASSFREAGGNEQYF.

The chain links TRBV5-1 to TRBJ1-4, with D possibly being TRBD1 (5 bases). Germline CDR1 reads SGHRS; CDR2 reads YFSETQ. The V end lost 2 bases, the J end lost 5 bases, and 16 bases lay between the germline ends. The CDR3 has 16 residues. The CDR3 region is CASSFATQGRNEKLFF. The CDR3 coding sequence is TGCGCCAGCAGCTTTGCGACTCAGGGTCGGAATGAAAAACTGTTTTTT.